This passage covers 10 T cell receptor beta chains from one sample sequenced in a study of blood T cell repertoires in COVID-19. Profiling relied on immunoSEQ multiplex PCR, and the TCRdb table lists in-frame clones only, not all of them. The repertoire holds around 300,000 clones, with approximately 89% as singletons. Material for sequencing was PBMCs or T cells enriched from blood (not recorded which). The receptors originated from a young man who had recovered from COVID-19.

The CDR3 nucleotides are TGTGCCAGCAGTGTTACAGGGAGTAATCAGCCCCAGCATTTT. The encoded protein is CASSVTGSNQPQHF. The gene calls are TRBV11-1 and TRBJ1-5; possible D gene TRBD1, 6 bases. Germline-derived CDR1 and CDR2 are SGHAT and FQDESV (reference sequence). The CDR3 extends over 14 amino acids. Between the trimmed V and J ends, which lost 6 bases and 4 bases, there was a span of 13 bases.

DNA of the CDR3: TGTGCCAGCAGCTTGACAGGGGGGAATACTGGAAACACCATATATTTT. It encodes CASSLTGGNTGNTIYF. The genes are TRBV5-5 and TRBJ1-3; 8 nucleotides align to TRBD1. This CDR3 is 16 amino acids long. Germline V gene data show CDR1 as SGHKS and CDR2 as YYEKEE (reference sequence). After removal of 1 base from V and 2 bases from J, the junction contained 5 bases not matched to a gene.

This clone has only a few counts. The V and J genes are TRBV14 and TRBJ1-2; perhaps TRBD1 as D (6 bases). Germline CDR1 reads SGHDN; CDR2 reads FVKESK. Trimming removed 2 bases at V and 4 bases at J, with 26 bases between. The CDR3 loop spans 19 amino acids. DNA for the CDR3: TGTGCCAGCAGCCAATCGAGGAATCCCTACAGGGTTCACGGCTATGGCTACACCTTC. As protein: CASSQSRNPYRVHGYGYTF.

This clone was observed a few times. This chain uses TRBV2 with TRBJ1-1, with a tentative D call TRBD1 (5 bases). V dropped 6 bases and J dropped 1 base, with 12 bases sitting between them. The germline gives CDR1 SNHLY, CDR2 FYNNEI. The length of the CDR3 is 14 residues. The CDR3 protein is CASRGTAANTEAFF. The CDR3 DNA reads TGTGCCAGCAGAGGGACTGCTGCGAACACTGAAGCTTTCTTT. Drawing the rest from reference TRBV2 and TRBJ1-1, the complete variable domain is EPEVTQTPSHQVTQMGQEVILRCVPISNHLYFYWYRQILGQKVEFLVSFYNNEISEKSEIFDDQFSVERPDGSNFTLKIRSTKLEDSAMYFCASRGTAANTEAFFGQGTRLTVV.

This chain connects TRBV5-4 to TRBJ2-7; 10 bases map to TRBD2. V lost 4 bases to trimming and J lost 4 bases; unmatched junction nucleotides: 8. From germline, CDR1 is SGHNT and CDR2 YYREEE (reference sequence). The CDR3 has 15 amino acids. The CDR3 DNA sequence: TGTGCCAGCAGCCACAGGGCTAGCGGGGGATACGAGCAGTACTTC. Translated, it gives CASSHRASGGYEQYF.

The CDR3 protein is CASSVSAGSNQPQHF. The CDR3 bases are TGTGCCAGCAGTGTATCCGCAGGTAGCAATCAGCCCCAGCATTTT. The V gene is TRBV2, the J gene TRBJ1-5; the D is unclear. With 4 bases removed from V and 0 bases from J, the gap between germline ends came to 10 bases. This CDR3 contains 15 residues. CDR1 and CDR2 from the germline V gene are SNHLY and FYNNEI.

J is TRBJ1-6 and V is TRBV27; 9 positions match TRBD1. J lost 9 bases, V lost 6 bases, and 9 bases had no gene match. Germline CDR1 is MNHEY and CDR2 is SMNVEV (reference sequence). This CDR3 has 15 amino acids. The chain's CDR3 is CASSRSTGGSSPLHF. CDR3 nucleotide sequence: TGTGCCAGCAGCCGCTCCACAGGGGGCAGTTCACCCCTCCACTTT.

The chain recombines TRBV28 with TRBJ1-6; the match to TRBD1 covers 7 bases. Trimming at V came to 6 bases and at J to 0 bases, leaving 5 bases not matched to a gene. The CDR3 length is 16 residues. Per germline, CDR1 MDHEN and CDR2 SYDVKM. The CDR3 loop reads CASRKDRSSYNSPLHF. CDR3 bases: TGTGCCAGCAGAAAGGACAGGAGCTCCTATAATTCACCCCTCCACTTT. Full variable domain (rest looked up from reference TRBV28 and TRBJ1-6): DVKVTQSSRYLVKRTGEKVFLECVQDMDHENMFWYRQDPGLGLRLIYFSYDVKMKEKGDIPEGYSVSREKKERFSLILESASTNQTSMYLCASRKDRSSYNSPLHFGNGTRLTVT.

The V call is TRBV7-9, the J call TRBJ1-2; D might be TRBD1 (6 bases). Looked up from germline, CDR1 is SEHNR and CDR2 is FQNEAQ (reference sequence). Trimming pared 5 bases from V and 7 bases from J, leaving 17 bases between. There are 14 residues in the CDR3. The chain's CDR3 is CASSPAGGSLGYTF. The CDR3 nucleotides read TGTGCCAGCAGCCCGGCGGGGGGCTCCCTTGGCTACACCTTC.

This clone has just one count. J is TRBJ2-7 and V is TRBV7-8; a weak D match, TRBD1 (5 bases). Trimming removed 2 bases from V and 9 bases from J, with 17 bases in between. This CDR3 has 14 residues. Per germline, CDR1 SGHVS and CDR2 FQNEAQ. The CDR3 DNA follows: TGTGCCAGCAGCTTAAGTCAAGGGGTCAAGGGGCAGTACTTC. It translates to CASSLSQGVKGQYF.